The 21 T cell receptor beta chains listed next were all sequenced from one sample in a study of graft-versus-host responses after intestinal transplantation. Profiled with immunoSEQ multiplex PCR; TCRdb holds only in-frame clones, not every one. Here the sample spans about 46,000 clones, approximately 92% being singletons. The sequencing here drew on PBMCs, taken about 120 weeks after a first intestinal transplant, on the day of a second. All receptors come from a human patient who received an intestinal transplant, so some T cells may come from the graft donor.

The V and J genes are TRBV2 and TRBJ2-2; possible D gene TRBD1, 5 bases. There are 13 residues in the CDR3. Trimming removed 5 bases at V and 5 bases at J, with 9 bases between. Germline V gene data show CDR1 as SNHLY and CDR2 as FYNNEI. This chain's CDR3 is CASSFQGTGELFF. Here the CDR3 DNA reads TGTGCCAGCAGTTTCCAGGGTACCGGGGAGCTGTTTTTT.

This clone was recorded only once. This chain uses TRBV2 with TRBJ2-7, with D possibly being TRBD1 or TRBD2 (5 bases each). Trimming stripped 0 bases from V and 1 base from J, with 16 bases between. From germline, CDR1 is SNHLY and CDR2 FYNNEI. The CDR3 covers 17 residues. The CDR3: CASSEAGWDRRSYEQYF. As DNA, the CDR3 is TGTGCCAGCAGTGAAGCGGGTTGGGACCGCAGATCCTACGAGCAGTACTTC. Complete variable domain (other parts from reference TRBV2 and TRBJ2-7): EPEVTQTPSHQVTQMGQEVILRCVPISNHLYFYWYRQILGQKVEFLVSFYNNEISEKSEIFDDQFSVERPDGSNFTLKIRSTKLEDSAMYFCASSEAGWDRRSYEQYFGPGTRLTVT.

The chain has TRBV19 and TRBJ1-2; 8 positions match TRBD1. The CDR3 has 14 residues. J lost 6 bases, V lost 6 bases, and 9 bases had no gene match. The germline gives CDR1 LNHDA, CDR2 SQIVND (reference sequence). The CDR3 nucleotides are TGTGCCAGTAGCCCGGACAGGGCGGGTGATGGCTACACCTTC. Its translation is CASSPDRAGDGYTF.

The chain joins TRBV30 to TRBJ2-1; 11 nucleotides align to TRBD2. The CDR3 loop spans 15 amino acids. Losses at the gene ends were 1 base for V and 4 bases for J; bases not matched to a gene: 3. Germline values: CDR1 GTSNPN, CDR2 SVGIG (reference sequence). CDR3 residues: CAWSGLAGSYNEQFF. Here the CDR3 DNA reads TGTGCCTGGAGTGGACTAGCGGGAAGTTACAATGAGCAGTTCTTC.

This chain connects TRBV10-2 to TRBJ2-7; 13 nucleotides agree with TRBD2. The CDR3 sequence is 14 residues long. V was pared by 10 bases and J by 6 bases, with 9 bases of the junction left unmatched. Germline V gene data show CDR1 as WSHSY and CDR2 as SAAADI. CDR3 coding DNA: TGCGCCACTTCGGGACTAGCGGGAATCTCCGAGCAGTACTTC. This encodes CATSGLAGISEQYF.

The DNA of the CDR3 is TGTGCCAGCAGCTTAGCGCAGGGTCAAAACTACGAGCAGTACTTC. It yields the protein CASSLAQGQNYEQYF. The genes are TRBV7-9 and TRBJ2-7; a possible D gene is TRBD1 (5 bases). From germline, CDR1 is SEHNR and CDR2 FQNEAQ (reference sequence). Trimming took off 0 bases at V and 3 bases at J, with 12 bases between the two ends. This CDR3 region has 15 residues.

The J gene is TRBJ2-1, the V gene TRBV9, with 7 positions matching TRBD2. With 0 bases clipped from V and 6 bases from J, the junction kept 6 bases outside the gene matches. The CDR3 extends over 15 amino acids. Germline values: CDR1 SGDLS, CDR2 YYNGEE. The CDR3 spells CASSVGAGEVNEQFF. In DNA form, the CDR3 reads TGTGCCAGCAGCGTAGGGGCGGGAGAGGTCAATGAGCAGTTCTTC.

The chain has TRBV19 and TRBJ2-7; the match to TRBD1 covers 8 bases. The CDR3 has 13 amino acids. V lost 4 bases and J lost 5; bases outside the gene matches: 4. Germline CDR1 LNHDA, CDR2 SQIVND (reference sequence). The CDR3 here is CASSRTGIDEQYF. In DNA form, the CDR3 reads TGTGCCAGTAGTAGGACAGGGATCGACGAGCAGTACTTC.

The rearrangement links TRBV6-1 to TRBJ2-1, with TRBD2 as a possible D gene (5 bases). CDR1 MNHNS and CDR2 SASEGT come from the germline V gene. The CDR3 has 15 amino acids. Trimming left V 6 bases short and J 8 bases short, with 20 bases between. Written as DNA, the CDR3 is TGTGCCAGCAGAGCGAGCGGAAACCTCTGGTATGAGCAGTTCTTC. Protein: CASRASGNLWYEQFF.

The V and J genes are TRBV19 and TRBJ2-6, with D possibly being TRBD2 (5 bases). The germline gives CDR1 LNHDA, CDR2 SQIVND (reference sequence). Deletions cut 3 bases from V and 4 bases from J, with 13 bases between. This CDR3 has 16 residues. CDR3 region: CASSIDERAGANVLTF. Here the CDR3 DNA reads TGTGCCAGTAGTATCGATGAGAGGGCGGGGGCCAACGTCCTGACTTTC.

This chain links TRBV19 with TRBJ2-7, with D perhaps assigned TRBD1 or TRBD2 (5 bases each). Germline V gene lookup returns CDR1 LNHDA and CDR2 SQIVND (reference sequence). V was trimmed by 3 bases and J by 5 bases, leaving 11 bases between them. The CDR3 is 13 residues long. In DNA form, the CDR3 reads TGTGCCAGTAGTATTCGAGGGGCCGACGAGCAGTACTTC. Its translation is CASSIRGADEQYF.

The chain has TRBV5-1 and TRBJ2-7; D uncertain. V lost 1 base to trimming and J lost 3 bases, with 5 bases between them. Germline values: CDR1 SGHRS, CDR2 YFSETQ. The CDR3 contains 12 residues. The chain's CDR3 is CASSLSGYEQYF. The CDR3 bases are TGCGCCAGCAGCTTGTCCGGCTACGAGCAGTACTTC.

This chain uses TRBV10-2 with TRBJ1-1; D is uncertain. The germline CDR1 and CDR2 sequences are WSHSY and SAAADI. This CDR3 contains 13 residues. V dropped 2 bases and J dropped 7 bases, with 11 bases sitting between them. CDR3: CASSEGSPFEAFF. As DNA, the CDR3 is TGCGCCAGCAGTGAGGGGTCGCCCTTTGAAGCTTTCTTT.

The chain combines TRBV18 with TRBJ2-1; no clear D gene. The germline gives CDR1 KGHSH, CDR2 LQKENI. The CDR3 contains 13 residues. Trimming left V 2 bases short and J 5 bases short, with 7 bases between. CDR3 in DNA: TGTGCCAGCTCACCAGGTCGCGACAATGAGCAGTTCTTC. It translates to CASSPGRDNEQFF.

The gene calls are TRBV6-5 and TRBJ1-1; 7 bases are a match to TRBD1. CDR1 and CDR2 (germline): MNHEY, SVGAGI. Trimming took 4 bases from V and 4 from J; bases not matched to a gene: 12. The CDR3 covers 16 residues. DNA for the CDR3: TGTGCCAGCAGTTCCTTATCATCAGGGGGTGTCACTGAAGCTTTCTTT. It yields the protein CASSSLSSGGVTEAFF.

This chain connects TRBV6-1 to TRBJ2-6; the D is unclear. Trimming removed 11 bases from V and 4 bases from J, with 15 bases in between. The CDR3 consists of 14 residues. Germline V gives CDR1 MNHNS, CDR2 SASEGT. CDR3 nucleotides: TGTGCCGCAGCTCGGATTTCCGGGGCCAACGTCCTGACTTTC. Translated: CAAARISGANVLTF.

V and J are TRBV5-1 and TRBJ2-1, with a weak D call TRBD2 (5 bases). CDR1 is SGHRS, CDR2 YFSETQ, per germline. V lost 0 bases to trimming and J lost 8 bases, with 12 bases between them. The CDR3 contains 14 residues. CDR3 in DNA: TGCGCCAGCAGCTTGGGTGGGCCCGGGGATGAGCAGTTCTTC. Amino acid sequence: CASSLGGPGDEQFF.

The chain combines TRBV9 with TRBJ2-7, with D perhaps TRBD2 (6 bases). The ends were cut back, 0 bases at V and 1 base at J, with 17 bases in the middle. CDR1 SGDLS and CDR2 YYNGEE come from the germline V gene. CDR3 length: 17 residues. Here the CDR3 DNA reads TGTGCCAGCAGCGTAGCGGACTTAGCGGTAGGTTCCTACGAGCAGTACTTC. Its translation is CASSVADLAVGSYEQYF.

This clone has only one observation. The V and J genes are TRBV5-1 and TRBJ2-6; 7 nucleotides agree with TRBD1. The CDR3 contains 19 residues. The V gene end was trimmed by 1 base and the J gene end by 2 bases; junction bases not matched to a gene: 12. CDR1 and CDR2 (germline): SGHRS, YFSETQ. For the CDR3, the DNA is TGCGCCAGCAGCTTGAACCGACAGGGCTTCGTGGCTGGGGCCAACGTCCTGACTTTC. This gives the protein CASSLNRQGFVAGANVLTF.

This clone was recorded once. The gene calls are TRBV29-1 and TRBJ2-1, with TRBD2 identical over 14 bases. Germline V CDR1 and CDR2: SQVTM, ANQGSEA. This CDR3 region has 16 residues. J was trimmed by 0 bases and V by 7 bases; bases with no gene match: 5. CDR3 loop: CSAPGTSGSSYNEQFF. The CDR3, as DNA: TGCAGCGCCCCCGGGACTAGCGGGAGCTCCTACAATGAGCAGTTCTTC.

This chain joins TRBV19 and TRBJ2-1; tentatively, D is TRBD2 (6 bases). The CDR3 has 14 residues. V lost 5 bases and J lost 4, with 12 bases in between. In germline, CDR1 is LNHDA, CDR2 SQIVND (reference sequence). In DNA, the CDR3 is TGTGCCAGTAGTCCCGGAGGGGTATACAATGAGCAGTTCTTC. Its translation: CASSPGGVYNEQFF.